Below, 27 T cell receptor beta chains from the same sample are listed, as sequenced in a study of cytomegalovirus exposure and HLA in healthy donors. The primer mix had 60 Vbeta and 13 Jbeta primers. Assay used: immunoSEQ multiplex PCR; TCRdb lists only in-frame clones, some missing. The sample holds over 150,000 clones, approximately 83% seen once. Sequencing used PBMCs. Receptors were obtained from a boy aged 2 to 10 in good health and CMV-seronegative.

The gene calls are TRBV11-2 and TRBJ2-7; 11 nucleotides match TRBD2. The V gene end was trimmed by 3 bases and the J gene end by 5 bases; junction bases not matched to a gene: 3. The CDR3 runs to 14 residues. Per the germline V gene, CDR1 is SGHAT and CDR2 is FQNNGV. The chain's CDR3 is CASSFGLAGDEQYF. Written as DNA, the CDR3 is TGTGCCAGCAGCTTTGGACTAGCGGGCGACGAGCAGTACTTC.

This chain joins TRBV5-1 and TRBJ1-1; D might be TRBD1 (6 bases). The CDR3 runs 15 residues. Trimming took 4 bases from V and 3 from J, leaving 16 bases between them. CDR1 and CDR2 (germline): SGHRS, YFSETQ. CDR3 region: CASSGETGPHTEAFF. In DNA form, the CDR3 reads TGCGCCAGCAGCGGGGAGACAGGACCTCACACTGAAGCTTTCTTT.

This chain joins TRBV19 and TRBJ2-3; TRBD1 matches 11 bases. The germline gives CDR1 LNHDA, CDR2 SQIVND (reference sequence). V trimming: 5 bases; J trimming: 6 bases; junction bases outside the gene matches: 7. The CDR3 consists of 15 residues. Here the CDR3 DNA reads TGTGCCAGTAGTCCTGGACAGGGGGCAGCGGATACGCAGTATTTT. Its translation is CASSPGQGAADTQYF.

The sample holds a few counts of this clone. Other nucleotide sequences from this sample produce the same CDR3. The gene calls are TRBV4-3 and TRBJ2-1; tentative D call: TRBD2 (6 bases). The V gene's germline CDR1 is LGHNA and CDR2 YSLEER. The CDR3 sequence is 11 residues long. Trimming took off 4 bases at V and 9 bases at J, with 7 bases between the two ends. The CDR3 is CASSRGGEQFF. DNA of the CDR3: TGCGCCAGCAGCCGGGGAGGTGAGCAGTTCTTC.

J is TRBJ2-1 and V is TRBV19; 12 nucleotides agree with TRBD2. V lost 5 bases, J lost 15 bases, and 8 bases stayed unmatched. Looked up from germline, CDR1 is LNHDA and CDR2 is SQIVND (reference sequence). The CDR3 is 13 amino acids. The CDR3, as DNA: TGTGCCAGTAGTGTCGGACTAGCGGGATGGTCGTTCTTC. Protein: CASSVGLAGWSFF.

This clone occurred a few times. The V and J genes are TRBV5-4 and TRBJ1-5, with D tentatively TRBD1 (5 bases). V dropped 4 bases and J dropped 1 base, with 6 bases sitting between them. The CDR3 loop spans 13 amino acids. Germline V gene lookup returns CDR1 SGHNT and CDR2 YYREEE (reference sequence). CDR3 sequence reads: CASSQGSNQPQHF. CDR3 DNA sequence: TGTGCCAGCAGCCAGGGAAGCAATCAGCCCCAGCATTTT.

The CDR3 reads CASSEGGRASSNTDTQYF. In DNA, the CDR3 is TGTGCCAGCAGTGAGGGGGGGAGGGCCTCATCGAACACAGATACGCAGTATTTT. This chain uses TRBV25-1 with TRBJ2-3; 7 nucleotides agree with TRBD2. Germline V CDR1 and CDR2: MGHDK, SYGVNS. Germline trimming cut 3 bases from V and 2 bases from J; bases unmatched to any gene: 14. The CDR3 has 18 residues.

This chain joins TRBV19 and TRBJ1-5; unclear D gene. Trimming cost V 3 bases and J 4 bases, with 16 bases left between them. The length of the CDR3 is 16 residues. CDR1 and CDR2 from the germline V gene are LNHDA and SQIVND (reference sequence). CDR3 nucleotides: TGTGCCAGTAGTATGGTGGGCAGTTACGGTAATCAGCCCCAGCATTTT. As protein: CASSMVGSYGNQPQHF.

The gene calls are TRBV5-4 and TRBJ2-2; D unclear. Germline lookup yields CDR1 SGHNT and CDR2 YYREEE (reference sequence). The CDR3 runs to 16 residues. V shed 4 bases and J shed 0 bases, with 13 bases lying between them. The CDR3 coding sequence is TGTGCCAGCAGCGTTCAGTTAACCTCGAACACCGGGGAGCTGTTTTTT. Its translation: CASSVQLTSNTGELFF.

V gene TRBV11-2 combines with J gene TRBJ2-5; TRBD2 might be the D (5 bases). V lost 8 bases to trimming and J lost 2 bases, with 15 bases between them. Germline V gives CDR1 SGHAT, CDR2 FQNNGV. This CDR3 is built from 14 residues. This chain's CDR3 is CASETMEEQETQYF. As DNA, the CDR3 is TGTGCCAGCGAGACTATGGAGGAACAAGAGACCCAGTACTTC.

This rearrangement joins TRBV2 to TRBJ1-2; 8 nucleotides agree with TRBD1. This CDR3 region has 13 residues. Germline CDR1 SNHLY, CDR2 FYNNEI. CDR3 region: CAEALGQDYGYTF. The CDR3 region has the DNA TGTGCTGAGGCTTTGGGACAGGACTATGGCTACACCTTC.

The J gene is TRBJ1-2, the V gene TRBV28; no reliable D call. The CDR3 runs 13 residues. Trimming cost V 1 base and J 5 bases, with 8 bases left between them. Looked up from germline, CDR1 is MDHEN and CDR2 is SYDVKM. The CDR3 protein is CASSLSPDYGYTF. DNA for the CDR3: TGTGCCAGCAGTTTATCCCCAGATTATGGCTACACCTTC.

This rearrangement joins TRBV6-1 to TRBJ1-5; D unresolved. V dropped 8 bases and J dropped 3 bases, with 8 bases sitting between them. CDR1 is MNHNS, CDR2 SASEGT, per germline. This CDR3 comprises 12 residues. CDR3 amino acids: CASWATNQPQHF. CDR3 nucleotides: TGTGCCAGCTGGGCCACCAATCAGCCCCAGCATTTT.

The rearrangement uses TRBV7-9 and TRBJ2-3; 9 bases are a match to TRBD2. Germline CDR1 is SEHNR and CDR2 is FQNEAQ (reference sequence). After removal of 2 bases from V and 4 bases from J, the junction contained 10 bases not matched to a gene. The CDR3 spans 17 residues. The CDR3 DNA reads TGTGCCAGCAGCTTAAGGGCTAGCGGGATTCCTTCAGATACGCAGTATTTT. Protein product: CASSLRASGIPSDTQYF.

This clone was picked up one time. The chain combines TRBV30 with TRBJ1-1; TRBD1 is a possible D gene (6 bases). Trimming removed 3 bases from V and 6 bases from J, with 11 bases in between. The length of the CDR3 is 12 residues. In germline, CDR1 is GTSNPN, CDR2 SVGIG (reference sequence). CDR3 amino acids: CAWRRGQSEAFF. In DNA form, the CDR3 reads TGTGCCTGGAGACGAGGACAGTCTGAAGCTTTCTTT.

The CDR3 sequence: CASSSGRSSYNEQFF. The CDR3 DNA follows: TGTGCCAGCAGCAGCGGGAGGAGTTCCTACAATGAGCAGTTCTTC. The V gene is TRBV27, the J gene TRBJ2-1, with 9 positions matching TRBD2. Germline V CDR1 and CDR2: MNHEY, SMNVEV (reference sequence). CDR3 size: 15 residues. The J segment lost 1 base and the V segment lost 6 bases, leaving 4 bases of the junction unmatched.

For the CDR3, the DNA is TGCGCCAGCAGCCAGACAAAGGTCATTCAGGGGCGCTACGAGCAGTACTTC. It specifies CASSQTKVIQGRYEQYF. The chain recombines TRBV4-1 with TRBJ2-7, with a tentative D call TRBD1 (6 bases). The CDR3 length is 17 residues. V lost 3 bases, J lost 3 bases, and 21 bases lay in between. Germline V CDR1 and CDR2: MGHRA, YSYEKL.

The chain uses TRBV7-9 and TRBJ1-1, with D hard to call. Between the trimmed V and J ends, which lost 1 base and 3 bases, there was a span of 12 bases. Per the germline V gene, CDR1 is SEHNR and CDR2 is FQNEAQ (reference sequence). The CDR3 spans 15 residues. Written as DNA, the CDR3 is TGTGCCAGCAGCTTAGGCGGAGCTTTGGACACTGAAGCTTTCTTT. Protein: CASSLGGALDTEAFF.

The chain combines TRBV4-2 with TRBJ2-3; 7 bases are a match to TRBD2. Germline lookup yields CDR1 LGHNA and CDR2 YNFKEQ. J gave up 2 bases and V 2 bases, and 7 bases lay outside the gene matches. The CDR3 consists of 16 residues. CDR3 nucleotides: TGTGCCAGCAGCCAACGATCTAGCGGCCCCACAGATACGCAGTATTTT. Translating gives CASSQRSSGPTDTQYF.

V and J are TRBV7-2 and TRBJ2-3; D uncertain. The germline gives CDR1 SGHTA, CDR2 FQGNSA. CDR3 length: 14 amino acids. Trimming cost V 3 bases and J 4 bases, with 11 bases left between them. CDR3 residues: CASSFGEAPDTQYF. DNA of the CDR3: TGTGCCAGCAGCTTCGGAGAAGCCCCAGATACGCAGTATTTT.

V is TRBV6-5 and J is TRBJ2-7, with 7 bases aligning to TRBD1. Germline V gives CDR1 MNHEY, CDR2 SVGAGI. The CDR3 spans 13 residues. The junction had 4 bases not matched to a gene; V was cut back by 7 bases and J by 1 base. CDR3 sequence reads: CASKKGQSYEQYF. DNA of the CDR3: TGTGCCAGCAAAAAGGGACAGTCCTACGAGCAGTACTTC.

This chain joins TRBV5-6 and TRBJ1-5; 7 nucleotides line up with TRBD1. Germline trimming cut 1 base from V and 3 bases from J; bases unmatched to any gene: 10. The CDR3 is 17 residues long. The germline V gene has CDR1 SGHDT and CDR2 YYEEEE. The CDR3 loop is CASSLRTGVGANQPQHF. As DNA, the CDR3 is TGTGCCAGCAGCTTGAGAACAGGGGTTGGAGCCAATCAGCCCCAGCATTTT. Based on the CDR3 plus reference TRBV5-6 and TRBJ1-5, the full variable domain is DAGVTQSPTHLIKTRGQQVTLRCSPKSGHDTVSWYQQALGQGPQFIFQYYEEEERQRGNFPDRFSGHQFPNYSSELNVNALLLGDSALYLCASSLRTGVGANQPQHFGDGTRLSIL.

The rearrangement links TRBV30 to TRBJ2-2; 7 bases map to TRBD1. CDR3 length: 14 amino acids. With 2 bases clipped from V and 5 bases from J, the junction kept 5 bases outside the gene matches. Germline CDR1 and CDR2: GTSNPN and SVGIG (reference sequence). CDR3 DNA: TGTGCCTGGAGTTGGGGCAGGGGGACCGGGGAGCTGTTTTTT. Translated, it gives CAWSWGRGTGELFF. Combining the CDR3 with reference TRBV30 and TRBJ2-2 gives the whole variable domain SQTIHQWPATLVQPVGSPLSLECTVEGTSNPNLYWYRQAAGRGLQLLFYSVGIGQISSEVPQNLSASRPQDRQFILSSKKLLLSDSGFYLCAWSWGRGTGELFFGEGSRLTVL.

V is TRBV19 and J is TRBJ2-1, with 15 nucleotides matching TRBD2. The CDR3 contains 18 residues. The germline V gene encodes CDR1 LNHDA and CDR2 SQIVND (reference sequence). V lost 2 bases to trimming and J lost 4 bases; unmatched junction nucleotides: 6. The CDR3 DNA follows: TGTGCCAGTAGTATAAGGCCGGGACTAGCGGGAGGTTACAATGAGCAGTTCTTC. Protein product: CASSIRPGLAGGYNEQFF.

This clone has a single count. The chain links TRBV13 to TRBJ2-3; D gene uncertain. Germline CDR1 reads PRHDT; CDR2 reads FYEKMQ (reference sequence). The CDR3 extends over 13 amino acids. Trimming left V 1 base short and J 1 base short, with 3 bases between. CDR3 DNA sequence: TGTGCCAGCAGCTTAGCCGGCACAGATACGCAGTATTTT. It translates to CASSLAGTDTQYF.

The V and J genes are TRBV4-1 and TRBJ1-1, with D possibly TRBD1 on 5 matching bases. Trimming cost V 3 bases and J 3 bases, with 14 bases left between them. The CDR3 is 15 residues long. Per germline, CDR1 MGHRA and CDR2 YSYEKL. The chain's CDR3 is CASSHTWGDHTEAFF. The CDR3 DNA is TGCGCCAGCAGCCACACCTGGGGGGACCACACTGAAGCTTTCTTT.

The chain is built from TRBV7-2 and TRBJ2-2, with D maybe TRBD2 (7 bases). This CDR3 has 16 residues. V gave up 5 bases and J gave up 7 bases, with 20 bases separating them. The germline gives CDR1 SGHTA, CDR2 FQGNSA. The CDR3 reads CASSVRTGGRGGELFF. The CDR3, as DNA: TGTGCCAGCAGCGTCCGGACCGGGGGGCGGGGCGGGGAGCTGTTTTTT.